The sequence of this T cell receptor beta chain was determined in a study of immune cell composition in non-small cell lung cancer. TCRdb keeps only in-frame clones here, not all; method: immunoSEQ multiplex PCR. The sample carries about 4,800 clones, over 75% recorded once. Normal lung was taken at the farthest possible site, at least 3 cm from tumour. Genomic DNA came from frozen unsorted single-cell suspensions. CDR1 LNHDA and CDR2 SQIVND come from the germline V gene (reference sequence). V trimming: 7 bases; J trimming: 3 bases; junction bases outside the gene matches: 8. The CDR3 loop spans 15 amino acids.

The chain uses TRBV19 and TRBJ1-1, with TRBD1 matching 10 bases. The TCR comes from a human donor with non-small cell lung cancer. Some clones in this sample may be carry-over from other donors' samples. Sequencing was performed on non-adjacent lung tissue. The DNA of the CDR3 is TGTGCCAGTAAGGGGACAGGGGCAGAGGACACTGAAGCTTTCTTT. Translating gives CASKGTGAEDTEAFF.